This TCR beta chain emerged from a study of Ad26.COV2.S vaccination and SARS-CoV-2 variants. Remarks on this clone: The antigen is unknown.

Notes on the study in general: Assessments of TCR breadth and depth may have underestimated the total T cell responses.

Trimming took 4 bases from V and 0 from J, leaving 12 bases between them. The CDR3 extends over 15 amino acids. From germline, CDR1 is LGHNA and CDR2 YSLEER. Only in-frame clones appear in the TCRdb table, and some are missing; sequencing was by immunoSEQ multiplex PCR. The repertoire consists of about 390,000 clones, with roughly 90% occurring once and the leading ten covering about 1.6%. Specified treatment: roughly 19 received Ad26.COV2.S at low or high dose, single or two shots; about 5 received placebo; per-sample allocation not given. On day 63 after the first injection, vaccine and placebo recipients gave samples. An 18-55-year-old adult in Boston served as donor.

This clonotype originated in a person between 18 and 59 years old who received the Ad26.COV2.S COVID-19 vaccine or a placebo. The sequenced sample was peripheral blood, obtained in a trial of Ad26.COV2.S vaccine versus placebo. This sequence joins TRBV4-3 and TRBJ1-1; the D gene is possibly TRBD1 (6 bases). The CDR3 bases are TGCGCCAGCAGCCTCTCCGGGACAATGAACACTGAAGCTTTCTTT. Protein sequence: CASSLSGTMNTEAFF.